This is a list of T cell receptor beta chains from one sample in a study of blood T cell repertoires in COVID-19. TCRdb keeps only in-frame clones here, not all; method: immunoSEQ multiplex PCR. Of about 120,000 clones listed, approximately 86% are singletons. Sequenced: peripheral blood. These TCRs come from a woman aged 70-85 years with COVID-19, enrolled during active disease. The CDR3 runs from the conserved cysteine through the conserved F or W. The D gene is left open where the match is weak. Rows give clone size only sometimes, using once, few, many, or a class for an expanded clone.

j_gene: TRBJ2-7; abundance: NA; v_gene: TRBV5-6; d_gene: NA; CDR3nt: TGTGCCAGCAGCGATCGGTTCGCGCAGTACTTC; CDR3aa: CASSDRFAQYF
j_gene: TRBJ1-2; abundance: NA; v_gene: TRBV5-8; d_gene: NA; CDR3nt: TGTGCCAGCAGCAGGAACCCCAGGGAGGAAGGCTATGGCTACACCTTC; CDR3aa: CASSRNPREEGYGYTF
j_gene: TRBJ1-4; abundance: NA; v_gene: TRBV7-8; d_gene: TRBD1; CDR3nt: TGTGCCAGCAGCTTGGGGACAGTTAATGAAAAACTGTTTTTT; CDR3aa: CASSLGTVNEKLFF
j_gene: TRBJ1-5; abundance: few; v_gene: TRBV27; d_gene: NA; CDR3nt: TGTGCCAGCAGTTTCTTTGGGGGCTTTAGCAATCAGCCCCAGCATTTT; CDR3aa: CASSFFGGFSNQPQHF
j_gene: TRBJ1-4; abundance: NA; v_gene: TRBV4-1; d_gene: TRBD1; CDR3nt: TGCGCCAGCAGCCAGCTGGGGGACAGGGACGGTGAAAAACTGTTTTTT; CDR3aa: CASSQLGDRDGEKLFF
j_gene: TRBJ2-3; abundance: NA; v_gene: TRBV7-3; d_gene: NA; CDR3nt: TGTGCCAGCAGCTCATTAGGGGCGTTCGGCACAGATACGCAGTATTTT; CDR3aa: CASSSLGAFGTDTQYF
j_gene: TRBJ1-1; abundance: NA; v_gene: TRBV5-1; d_gene: NA; CDR3nt: TGCGCCAGCAGCTCGGGGGTAGGGGCTTTCTTT; CDR3aa: CASSSGVGAFF
j_gene: TRBJ2-7; abundance: NA; v_gene: TRBV6-5; d_gene: NA; CDR3nt: TGTGCCAGCAGTTACGGAGGCAGGTGGACCTACGAGCAGTACTTC; CDR3aa: CASSYGGRWTYEQYF
j_gene: TRBJ2-7; abundance: NA; v_gene: TRBV7-8; d_gene: TRBD1; CDR3nt: TGTGCCAGCAGCTTAACGGCGGGGACAGGGTCTTCGGCCGAGCAGTACTTC; CDR3aa: CASSLTAGTGSSAEQYF
j_gene: TRBJ1-1; abundance: few; v_gene: TRBV10-3; d_gene: NA; CDR3nt: TGTGCCATCAGTGAACAGGTGAAGACTGAAGCTTTCTTT; CDR3aa: CAISEQVKTEAFF
j_gene: TRBJ2-4; abundance: NA; v_gene: TRBV5-6; d_gene: NA; CDR3nt: TGTGCCAGCAGCGCCCGGACGGACGGAGGCATTCAGTACTTC; CDR3aa: CASSARTDGGIQYF
j_gene: TRBJ1-4; abundance: NA; v_gene: TRBV6-5; d_gene: TRBD1; CDR3nt: TGTGCCAGCAGACAACAGGGGTGGGGTGAAAAACTGTTTTTT; CDR3aa: CASRQQGWGEKLFF
j_gene: TRBJ1-1; abundance: NA; v_gene: TRBV11-2; d_gene: NA; CDR3nt: TGTGCCAGCACCGTCGGGGGGTTGAACACTGAAGCTTTCTTT; CDR3aa: CASTVGGLNTEAFF
j_gene: TRBJ1-1; abundance: once; v_gene: TRBV7-9; d_gene: NA; CDR3nt: TGTGCCAGCAGCTTGGCCTCAGGGGACACTGAAGCTTTCTTT; CDR3aa: CASSLASGDTEAFF
j_gene: TRBJ2-6; abundance: NA; v_gene: TRBV7-9; d_gene: NA; CDR3nt: TGTGCCAGCAGCCTCCCGCCGGGACACCCTTCCTCTGGGGCCAACGTCCTGACTTTC; CDR3aa: CASSLPPGHPSSGANVLTF
j_gene: TRBJ1-4; abundance: NA; v_gene: TRBV5-4; d_gene: NA; CDR3nt: TGTGCCAGCAGCGTGGGGGGGGGCGGGGATGAAAAACTGTTTTTT; CDR3aa: CASSVGGGGDEKLFF
j_gene: TRBJ1-2; abundance: NA; v_gene: TRBV30; d_gene: TRBD1; CDR3nt: TGTGCCTTAGGAGACAGGGGGTCGAGCTATGGCTACACCTTC; CDR3aa: CALGDRGSSYGYTF
j_gene: TRBJ1-5; abundance: NA; v_gene: TRBV4-1; d_gene: NA; CDR3nt: TGCGCCAGCAGCCAATTGGGGGGAAATCAGCCCCAGCATTTT; CDR3aa: CASSQLGGNQPQHF
j_gene: TRBJ2-5; abundance: NA; v_gene: TRBV5-1; d_gene: TRBD2; CDR3nt: TGCGCCAGCAGCTTGGGCGGCGGGGGGGCCGGAGAGACCCAGTACTTC; CDR3aa: CASSLGGGGAGETQYF
j_gene: TRBJ2-5; abundance: NA; v_gene: TRBV19; d_gene: TRBD1; CDR3nt: TGTGCCAGTAGTATTGACAGGGTGGAGACCCAGTACTTC; CDR3aa: CASSIDRVETQYF
j_gene: TRBJ2-1; abundance: NA; v_gene: TRBV19; d_gene: NA; CDR3nt: TGTGCCAGTAGGACCGACAGGGAGGTGCAGTTCTTC; CDR3aa: CASRTDREVQFF
j_gene: TRBJ1-5; abundance: NA; v_gene: TRBV27; d_gene: TRBD1; CDR3nt: TGTGCCAGCAGTGCAGGGACAGGGAGAAATCAGCCCCAGCATTTT; CDR3aa: CASSAGTGRNQPQHF
j_gene: TRBJ2-3; abundance: NA; v_gene: TRBV5-1; d_gene: TRBD2; CDR3nt: TGCGCCAGCAGCACGCTTAGCGGGGGCCGGGATACGCAGTATTTT; CDR3aa: CASSTLSGGRDTQYF
j_gene: TRBJ1-5; abundance: NA; v_gene: TRBV27; d_gene: TRBD1; CDR3nt: TGTGCCAGCAGTTTATTGGGACAGATCGATCAGCCCCAGCATTTT; CDR3aa: CASSLLGQIDQPQHF
j_gene: TRBJ1-3; abundance: NA; v_gene: TRBV7-9; d_gene: NA; CDR3nt: TGTGCCAGCAGATCAGGGGCTTCTGGAAACACCATATATTTT; CDR3aa: CASRSGASGNTIYF
j_gene: TRBJ1-2; abundance: NA; v_gene: TRBV29-1; d_gene: NA; CDR3nt: TGCAGCGTTGGCCTACCCCCGACAGACTATGGCTACACCTTC; CDR3aa: CSVGLPPTDYGYTF
j_gene: TRBJ1-1; abundance: NA; v_gene: TRBV10-3; d_gene: TRBD1; CDR3nt: TGTGCCATCAGTGAGACAGGGGGCGCACCCGGTGGGGCTTTCTTT; CDR3aa: CAISETGGAPGGAFF
j_gene: TRBJ2-7; abundance: few; v_gene: TRBV27; d_gene: NA; CDR3nt: TGTGCCAGCAGTACCGTTGGAGGGGAGCAGTACTTC; CDR3aa: CASSTVGGEQYF
j_gene: TRBJ2-2; abundance: NA; v_gene: TRBV7-8; d_gene: TRBD1; CDR3nt: TGTGCCAGCAGCTTCCGGACAGGGACCACCGGGGAGCTGTTTTTT; CDR3aa: CASSFRTGTTGELFF
j_gene: TRBJ2-7; abundance: NA; v_gene: TRBV18; d_gene: NA; CDR3nt: TGTGCCAGCTCCGTGGCAGTCACCTACGAGCAGTACTTC; CDR3aa: CASSVAVTYEQYF
j_gene: TRBJ1-1; abundance: few; v_gene: TRBV5-4; d_gene: NA; CDR3nt: TGTGCCAGCAGCTTGGCGACGGGGAACACTGAAGCTTTCTTT; CDR3aa: CASSLATGNTEAFF
j_gene: TRBJ1-2; abundance: NA; v_gene: TRBV5-1; d_gene: NA; CDR3nt: TGCGCCAGCAGCCCAATTTCTCGGGGAAAGGGATATGGCTACACCTTC; CDR3aa: CASSPISRGKGYGYTF
j_gene: TRBJ1-2; abundance: NA; v_gene: TRBV30; d_gene: TRBD1; CDR3nt: TGTGCCTGGGGACAGGGGGCAGGTTATGGCTACACCTTC; CDR3aa: CAWGQGAGYGYTF
j_gene: TRBJ1-3; abundance: NA; v_gene: TRBV2; d_gene: TRBD1; CDR3nt: TGTGCCAGTTCCGGGACAGGCCTCTCCGGAAACACCATATATTTT; CDR3aa: CASSGTGLSGNTIYF
j_gene: TRBJ1-5; abundance: NA; v_gene: TRBV4-1; d_gene: NA; CDR3nt: TGCGCCAGCAGCCAAGAGGCAGGGAGGGATCAGCCCCAGCATTTT; CDR3aa: CASSQEAGRDQPQHF
j_gene: TRBJ2-7; abundance: NA; v_gene: TRBV7-9; d_gene: NA; CDR3nt: TGTGCCAGCAGCTCTACCCGTTTACGGGGAGGAGGTTCCTACGAGCAGTACTTC; CDR3aa: CASSSTRLRGGGSYEQYF
j_gene: TRBJ1-2; abundance: once; v_gene: TRBV25-1; d_gene: NA; CDR3nt: TGTGCCAGCAGTGACCCCACAGGGTCTGTCTATGGCTACACCTTC; CDR3aa: CASSDPTGSVYGYTF
j_gene: TRBJ2-5; abundance: NA; v_gene: TRBV5-4; d_gene: TRBD1; CDR3nt: TGTGCCAGCAGCTTCGACAGGGGGCAGGGTGAGACCCAGTACTTC; CDR3aa: CASSFDRGQGETQYF
j_gene: TRBJ1-1; abundance: NA; v_gene: TRBV5-5; d_gene: TRBD1; CDR3nt: TGTGCCAGCAGCTTGTTGGGGACAGGGGTTGGAGCCATGAACACTGAAGCTTTCTTT; CDR3aa: CASSLLGTGVGAMNTEAFF
j_gene: TRBJ2-7; abundance: NA; v_gene: TRBV5-4; d_gene: NA; CDR3nt: TGTGCCAGCAGCTCCGGGACACCCTACGAGCAGTACTTC; CDR3aa: CASSSGTPYEQYF
j_gene: TRBJ1-6; abundance: NA; v_gene: TRBV19; d_gene: NA; CDR3nt: TGTGCCAGTAGTAGACAGTCGCTCGTTAATTCACCCCTCCACTTT; CDR3aa: CASSRQSLVNSPLHF
j_gene: TRBJ2-7; abundance: NA; v_gene: TRBV9; d_gene: TRBD2; CDR3nt: TGTGCCAGCAGCGTAGGCGGGACTAGCATTGACGAGCAGTACTTC; CDR3aa: CASSVGGTSIDEQYF
j_gene: TRBJ1-5; abundance: NA; v_gene: TRBV27; d_gene: TRBD1; CDR3nt: TGTGCCAGCAGTTCTCGGGACAGGGGAGGCAATCAGCCCCAGCATTTT; CDR3aa: CASSSRDRGGNQPQHF
j_gene: TRBJ1-2; abundance: NA; v_gene: TRBV6-6; d_gene: NA; CDR3nt: TGTGCCAGCAGTCTATCCGAGGGCGGCTATGGCTACACCTTC; CDR3aa: CASSLSEGGYGYTF
j_gene: TRBJ2-5; abundance: NA; v_gene: TRBV3-1/TRBV3-2; d_gene: NA; CDR3nt: TGTGCCAGCAGCCCCTTGGATTGGGGGGACCAAGAGACCCAGTACTTC; CDR3aa: CASSPLDWGDQETQYF
j_gene: TRBJ1-1; abundance: few; v_gene: TRBV5-1; d_gene: NA; CDR3nt: TGCGCCAGCAGTCCGGAGACTCCGAACACTGAAGCTTTCTTT; CDR3aa: CASSPETPNTEAFF
j_gene: TRBJ2-7; abundance: NA; v_gene: TRBV30; d_gene: TRBD1; CDR3nt: TGTGCCTGGGCGTCCGTGGGGGACAGGGTGCAAGAGCAGTACTTC; CDR3aa: CAWASVGDRVQEQYF
j_gene: TRBJ2-7; abundance: NA; v_gene: TRBV30; d_gene: NA; CDR3nt: TGTGCCTGGAGTGTAGCTCACGAGCAGTACTTC; CDR3aa: CAWSVAHEQYF
j_gene: TRBJ1-2; abundance: NA; v_gene: TRBV6-5; d_gene: TRBD1; CDR3nt: TGTGCCAGCAGTTACGGGCAGGGGGGAGGCTACACCTTC; CDR3aa: CASSYGQGGGYTF
j_gene: TRBJ2-7; abundance: once; v_gene: TRBV10-1; d_gene: TRBD1; CDR3nt: TGCGCCAGTGAGACAGGGCGCTACGAGCAGTACTTC; CDR3aa: CASETGRYEQYF
j_gene: TRBJ2-1; abundance: few; v_gene: TRBV10-1; d_gene: NA; CDR3nt: TGCGCCAGCAGTCCACCCCAGGGGCAGTTCTTC; CDR3aa: CASSPPQGQFF
j_gene: TRBJ1-1; abundance: NA; v_gene: TRBV24-1; d_gene: TRBD1; CDR3nt: TGTGCCACCAGTGAGGGGGACAGCCAGAACACTGAAGCTTTCTTT; CDR3aa: CATSEGDSQNTEAFF
j_gene: TRBJ1-2; abundance: NA; v_gene: TRBV7-9; d_gene: NA; CDR3nt: TGTGCCAGCAGTTGGGAGGAGTATGGCTACACCTTC; CDR3aa: CASSWEEYGYTF